Here is one TCR beta chain with its context. Donation came from healthy HIV-negative adults that had no recent acute infections or vaccinations. For unsorted samples, genomic DNA was extracted from roughly 100 million PBMCs. V was shortened by 7 bases and J by 6 bases, with 15 bases between the two germline ends. The CDR3 loop spans 14 amino acids. CDR1 is SGHTA and CDR2 is FQGNSA in the germline V gene. This sample was included in a study of shared clonotypes between healthy human individuals. TCRdb's table, derived via immunoSEQ multiplex PCR, lists solely in-frame clones and lacks some. The sample has some 490,000 clones; roughly 80% are singletons.

V usage is TRBV7-2 and J usage is TRBJ1-4, with D perhaps TRBD1 (5 bases). The TCR comes from a woman aged 40 to 50 in good health. Some clones in this sample may be carry-over from other donors' samples. Sequenced material: PBMCs. DNA of the CDR3: TGTGCCAGCAACGGCGGGGGATGGGATGAAAAACTGTTTTTT. Protein sequence: CASNGGGWDEKLFF.